The source of this T cell receptor (beta chain) is a study of early T cells in non-severe SARS-CoV-2 infection. Study background: The study sequenced bulk RNA from unsorted whole blood, with chains unpaired. Study-wide points: Clonotype matching in VDJdb favored anti-spike CD8 responses and did not capture private and CD4 specificities.

On this clonotype: Its antigen is not known.

Unique molecular identifiers were added to individual cDNA molecules. One entry per CDR3 protein, called by TCRdb with MiXCR from the 5' RACE reads. This table has tens of thousands of distinct CDR3 sequences, roughly 16% appearing once. The sequence derives from an adult who was a healthcare worker with PCR-confirmed SARS-CoV-2 infection or an uninfected control (not recorded which). This sample comprised whole blood, obtained at baseline.

The CDR3 DNA is TGCAGTGCTAGAGCTATAGCGGGGGGTACAGATACGCAGTATTTT. Amino acid sequence: CSARAIAGGTDTQYF. The genes are TRBV20-1 and TRBJ2-3; 10 nucleotides match TRBD2. The CDR3 covers 15 residues. The V segment lost 1 base and the J segment 3 bases; nucleotides outside the gene matches: 4. The V gene's germline CDR1 is DFQATT and CDR2 SNEGSKA (reference sequence).